Each of the 18 T cell receptor beta chains below was sequenced from the same sample in a study of T-cell memory formation after mild COVID-19. Using its own MiXCR run on the 5' RACE reads, TCRdb lists one record per CDR3 protein. The sample carries about 350,000 distinct CDR3 sequences, roughly an eighth recorded once. Sequenced sample: PBMCs or a T cell subset sorted from them (not recorded which). These receptors were obtained from a man in his late teens or twenties who had mild COVID-19 (a few samples of this study predate the infection). Cell type and time point are not known.

The gene calls are TRBV18 and TRBJ1-1, with a weak D call TRBD1 (5 bases). V was clipped by 2 bases and J by 4 bases, with 17 bases between them. CDR1 and CDR2 (germline): KGHSH, LQKENI. The CDR3 consists of 16 residues. The CDR3 DNA reads TGTGCCAGCTCACCATCGGTTCGGGGGATCGGCACTGAAGCTTTCTTT. Its protein product is CASSPSVRGIGTEAFF. The full variable domain, its missing parts supplied by reference TRBV18 and TRBJ1-1, is NAGVMQNPRHLVRRRGQEARLRCSPMKGHSHVYWYRQLPEEGLKFMVYLQKENIIDESGMPKERFSAEFPKEGPSILRIQQVVRGDSAAYFCASSPSVRGIGTEAFFGQGTRLTVV.

This clonotype was observed a handful of times. This rearrangement joins TRBV7-2 to TRBJ1-3; D gene ambiguous. Trimming left V 5 bases short and J 2 bases short, with 13 bases between. Germline CDR1 and CDR2: SGHTA and FQGNSA. The CDR3 has 15 residues. Here the CDR3 reads CASSINRIPGNTIYF. Here the CDR3 DNA reads TGTGCCAGCAGCATTAACAGAATCCCTGGAAACACCATATATTTT. Complete variable domain (other parts from reference TRBV7-2 and TRBJ1-3): GAGVSQSPSNKVTEKGKDVELRCDPISGHTALYWYRQSLGQGLEFLIYFQGNSAPDKSGLPSDRFSAERTGGSVSTLTIQRTQQEDSAVYLCASSINRIPGNTIYFGEGSWLTVV.

This clonotype was counted only a few times. The genes are TRBV7-9 and TRBJ2-7; 7 nucleotides line up with TRBD2. From germline, CDR1 is SEHNR and CDR2 FQNEAQ (reference sequence). Germline trimming cut 6 bases from V and 0 bases from J; bases unmatched to any gene: 8. The CDR3 loop spans 15 amino acids. The CDR3 here is CASSNTRGDSYEQYV. The CDR3 DNA follows: TGTGCCAGCAGTAACACCCGGGGGGACTCCTACGAGCAGTACGTC.

The rearrangement uses TRBV5-1 and TRBJ1-1; 9 nucleotides agree with TRBD1. Germline CDR1 reads SGHRS; CDR2 reads YFSETQ. The CDR3 is made up of 15 amino acids. V shed 0 bases and J 5 bases; nucleotides not matched to a gene: 5. CDR3 nucleotide sequence: TGCGCCAGCAGCTTGGAGGGACAGGGATGGACTGAAGCTTTCTTT. This codes for CASSLEGQGWTEAFF. Variable domain in full (rest from reference TRBV5-1 and TRBJ1-1): KAGVTQTPRYLIKTRGQQVTLSCSPISGHRSVSWYQQTPGQGLQFLFEYFSETQRNKGNFPGRFSGRQFSNSRSEMNVSTLELGDSALYLCASSLEGQGWTEAFFGQGTRLTVV.

This clonotype occurred a few times. The chain recombines TRBV6-5 with TRBJ1-1; no firm D call. Germline values: CDR1 MNHEY, CDR2 SVGAGI. V gave up 5 bases and J gave up 1 base, with 11 bases separating them. The CDR3 length is 14 residues. CDR3 protein: CASSGGPANTEAFF. The DNA for the CDR3 is TGTGCCAGCAGTGGCGGGCCTGCGAACACTGAAGCTTTCTTT.

V gene TRBV7-3 combines with J gene TRBJ1-2; D uncertain. This CDR3 has 14 amino acids. CDR1 and CDR2 (germline): SGHTA, FQGTGA. The ends were cut back, 5 bases at V and 5 bases at J, with 15 bases in the middle. CDR3 bases: TGTGCCAGCAGCCCAGGCAGGTTGGGATATGGCTACACCTTC. Amino acids: CASSPGRLGYGYTF.

This clonotype was picked up one time. V and J are TRBV6-6 and TRBJ2-7, with D tentatively TRBD1 or TRBD2 (5 bases each). In germline, CDR1 is MNHNY, CDR2 SVGAGI (reference sequence). There are 12 residues in the CDR3. V was clipped by 5 bases and J by 5 bases, with 10 bases between them. The CDR3 DNA reads TGTGCCAGCAGTCCACGGGGCAACGAGCAGTACTTC. Amino acid sequence: CASSPRGNEQYF.

This clonotype was observed a few times. The chain links TRBV7-3 to TRBJ2-3; tentatively, D is TRBD1 or TRBD2 (5 bases each). Between the trimmed V and J ends, which lost 6 bases and 0 bases, there was a span of 13 bases. The CDR3 spans 15 residues. Germline V CDR1 and CDR2: SGHTA, FQGTGA. CDR3 sequence: CASSPGTPSTDTQYF. The CDR3 DNA sequence: TGTGCCAGCAGTCCCGGGACCCCGAGCACAGATACGCAGTATTTT.

The table lists this clonotype with a few counts. The V call is TRBV20-1, the J call TRBJ1-2; D might be TRBD1 (6 bases). The V end was cut by 8 bases, the J end by 6 bases, with 19 bases between. This CDR3 comprises 13 residues. CDR1 DFQATT and CDR2 SNEGSKA come from the germline V gene (reference sequence). DNA for the CDR3: TGCAGTCCATACCTGGGCAGGGGAAATGGCTACACCTTC. It is translated as CSPYLGRGNGYTF.

Many counts were recorded for this clonotype. This chain uses TRBV27 with TRBJ2-1, with D maybe TRBD1 (6 bases). The germline CDR1 and CDR2 sequences are MNHEY and SMNVEV (reference sequence). This CDR3 is built from 16 residues. V dropped 4 bases and J dropped 6 bases, with 19 bases sitting between them. CDR3 residues: CASSYYREFRVNEQFF. In nucleotides, the CDR3 is TGTGCCAGCAGTTATTACAGGGAGTTTAGGGTCAATGAGCAGTTCTTC.

The genes are TRBV29-1 and TRBJ2-2; D is ambiguous. CDR3 length equals 12 residues. Germline V CDR1 and CDR2: SQVTM, ANQGSEA. The CDR3 reads CSFPESTGELFF. As DNA, the CDR3 is TGCAGTTTCCCTGAATCGACCGGGGAGCTGTTTTTT.

The chain's CDR3 is CSAGLAGKETQYF. CDR3 DNA sequence: TGCAGTGCTGGACTAGCGGGAAAAGAGACCCAGTACTTC. The V gene is TRBV20-1, the J gene TRBJ2-5, with 12 positions matching TRBD2. The CDR3 contains 13 residues. V was pared by 5 bases and J by 3 bases, with 1 base of the junction left unmatched. CDR1 is DFQATT and CDR2 is SNEGSKA in the germline V gene (reference sequence).

The table lists this clonotype with a few counts. The chain links TRBV12-3 or TRBV12-4 to TRBJ2-6, with 9 bases fitting TRBD1. The CDR3 extends over 18 amino acids. J lost 0 bases, V lost 6 bases, and 9 bases had no gene match. The CDR3, as DNA: TGTGCCAGCAGCCGGGACAGGGCACTTCTCTCTGGGGCCAACGTCCTGACTTTC. It translates to CASSRDRALLSGANVLTF.

The table lists this clonotype with a few counts. V usage is TRBV24-1 and J usage is TRBJ2-1; possibly TRBD2 for D (5 bases). V lost 4 bases, J lost 7 bases, and 16 bases lay in between. The CDR3 covers 15 residues. Germline CDR1 KGHDR, CDR2 SFDVKD. The CDR3 bases are TGTGCCACCAGTGACCCCACGGGGTCGGGGAATGAGCAGTTCTTC. Translation gives CATSDPTGSGNEQFF.

The V call is TRBV28, the J call TRBJ2-1; 11 bases map to TRBD2. The CDR3 has 15 amino acids. Germline-derived CDR1 and CDR2 are MDHEN and SYDVKM. V shed 2 bases, J shed 8 bases, and the junction held 5 bases outside the gene matches. The CDR3 sequence: CASSLLAGGGYEQFF. For the CDR3, the DNA is TGTGCCAGCAGTTTACTAGCGGGGGGTGGGTATGAGCAGTTCTTC.

The chain combines TRBV7-8 with TRBJ2-3; perhaps TRBD2 as D (7 bases). The V gene lost 3 bases and the J gene lost 6 bases, with 22 bases spanning the gap. The V gene's germline CDR1 is SGHVS and CDR2 FQNEAQ. This CDR3 is built from 17 residues. CDR3: CASSFKGSAGAGDTQYF. The CDR3 nucleotides read TGTGCCAGCAGCTTCAAGGGCTCTGCGGGGGCGGGGGATACGCAGTATTTT.

This clonotype was seen ten or more times. CDR3 residues: CASSLGEDPYEQYF. CDR3 sequence (DNA): TGTGCCAGCAGCTTAGGGGAGGATCCCTACGAGCAGTACTTC. The chain joins TRBV7-9 to TRBJ2-7; D might be TRBD2 (6 bases). V lost 1 base and J lost 2, with 9 bases in between. CDR3 length equals 14 residues. Germline V gene data show CDR1 as SEHNR and CDR2 as FQNEAQ (reference sequence).

The chain recombines TRBV7-2 with TRBJ2-3; maybe TRBD2 (6 bases). Deletions cut 5 bases from V and 7 bases from J, with 19 bases between. The CDR3 has 15 residues. Germline V gene sequence: CDR1 SGHTA, CDR2 FQGNSA. CDR3 bases: TGTGCCAGCAGCCCACCCGGGAGTTGGGATAATACGCAGTATTTT. Protein sequence: CASSPPGSWDNTQYF.